The 27 T cell receptor beta chains listed next were all sequenced from one sample in a study of T cells in Graves' hyperthyroidism and ophthalmopathy. TCR beta CDR3 regions were amplified from RNA transcripts. Initially, a first-round RT-PCR of the TCR CDR3 employed the HTBI primer set. Via MiXCR, TCRdb re-called the multiplex PCR reads, giving one row per CDR3 protein. The sample has fewer than 400,000 distinct CDR3 sequences, approximately 16% seen once. Sequencing was performed on blood. Every receptor here comes from a man aged 30 to 39 with Graves' hyperthyroidism.

As for this clonotype: A read error may explain this, as a much larger clone is one base away. V and J are TRBV12-3 or TRBV12-4 and TRBJ2-7; 7 nucleotides line up with TRBD2. This CDR3 contains 15 residues. The V and J ends lost 5 bases and 2 bases, in that order; junction bases with no gene match: 9. The CDR3 DNA reads as TGTGCCAGCAGTAACCTCGGAGCGGGGCCCTACGAGCAGTACTTC. This translates into CASSNLGAGPYEQYF.

This clonotype was detected ten times or more. V usage is TRBV20-1 and J usage is TRBJ2-1; possibly TRBD1 or TRBD2 for D (5 bases each). Germline CDR1 reads DFQATT; CDR2 reads SNEGSKA (reference sequence). This CDR3 is 15 amino acids long. Deletions cut 3 bases from V and 0 bases from J, with 12 bases between. The CDR3 nucleotides are TGCAGTGCTAGGGGGGTCCAGAGCTCCTACAATGAGCAGTTCTTC. Encoded protein: CSARGVQSSYNEQFF.

The table lists this clonotype with many counts. The rearrangement joins TRBV20-1 to TRBJ2-7, with 7 bases aligning to TRBD2. V dropped 3 bases and J dropped 1; count of bases not matched to a gene: 9. This CDR3 has 15 amino acids. Germline CDR1 DFQATT, CDR2 SNEGSKA (reference sequence). Here the CDR3 DNA reads TGCAGTGCTAGTAGGGGCGGGAGTCTTTCCTACGAGCAGTACTTC. Protein: CSASRGGSLSYEQYF.

As to this clonotype: This may arise from a read error, as a much more abundant clone is one base away. This chain joins TRBV29-1 and TRBJ1-1; the D gene is possibly TRBD1 (6 bases). This CDR3 contains 12 residues. Looked up from germline, CDR1 is SQVTM and CDR2 is ANQGSEA. V shed 0 bases and J shed 10 bases, with 12 bases lying between them. This CDR3 is CSVEDRTERAFF. The CDR3 bases are TGCAGCGTTGAAGACCGGACAGAGAGAGCTTTCTTT.

This clonotype was counted ten times or more. This chain joins TRBV5-1 and TRBJ2-3; D is possibly TRBD1 (6 bases). V gave up 2 bases and J gave up 2 bases, with 12 bases separating them. The CDR3 totals 15 residues. Germline CDR1 is SGHRS and CDR2 is YFSETQ. Here the CDR3 reads CASSFSGADTDTQYF. CDR3 DNA: TGCGCCAGCAGCTTTTCAGGGGCGGACACAGATACGCAGTATTTT.

This clonotype appeared many times. The chain links TRBV30 to TRBJ2-7; possible D gene TRBD1, 6 bases. The length of the CDR3 is 11 residues. Germline CDR1 GTSNPN, CDR2 SVGIG (reference sequence). V was pared by 0 bases and J by 6 bases, with 6 bases between. In DNA, the CDR3 is TGTGCCTGGAGTGTAGGGGGCGAGCAGTACTTC. This encodes CAWSVGGEQYF.

There are many counts of this clonotype. The J gene is TRBJ2-5, the V gene TRBV30; unclear D gene. Germline CDR1 and CDR2: GTSNPN and SVGIG (reference sequence). The V end was cut by 2 bases, the J end by 1 base, with 11 bases between. This CDR3 has 14 amino acids. This CDR3 is CAWSLIASQETQYF. CDR3 DNA: TGTGCCTGGAGTCTGATAGCCAGCCAAGAGACCCAGTACTTC.

To note about this clonotype: Just one base apart from a much larger clone, this may be a read error. This sequence joins TRBV28 and TRBJ1-1; D is unclear. The V end was cut by 7 bases, the J end by 8 bases, with 17 bases between. Germline CDR1 reads MDHEN; CDR2 reads SYDVKM. The CDR3 has 13 amino acids. The CDR3 sequence is CASILASSKEAFF. CDR3 DNA sequence: TGTGCCAGCATCTTGGCTAGCTCTAAGGAAGCTTTCTTT.

This clonotype was seen more than once but under ten times. At one end, the junction sequence differs from germline, possibly due to a read error. The rearrangement joins TRBV20-1 to TRBJ2-7; the D is unclear. Germline loops: CDR1 DFQATT, CDR2 SNEGSKA (reference sequence). The CDR3 extends over 14 amino acids. This chain's CDR3 is CGARDGTGFPEQYF. CDR3 nucleotide sequence: TGCGGTGCTAGAGACGGAACTGGCTTTCCCGAGCAGTACTTC.

The V and J genes are TRBV12-3 or TRBV12-4 and TRBJ1-1; D is perhaps TRBD1 (5 bases). V was shortened by 5 bases and J by 0 bases, with 16 bases between the two germline ends. CDR3 length: 16 residues. The CDR3 reads CASSAAGVNLNTEAFF. The CDR3, as DNA: TGTGCCAGCAGTGCCGCGGGGGTAAACCTGAACACTGAAGCTTTCTTT.

This clonotype has just a few counts. The chain uses TRBV12-3 or TRBV12-4 and TRBJ1-2, with 7 nucleotides matching TRBD1. The length of the CDR3 is 19 residues. V trimming: 5 bases; J trimming: 0 bases; junction bases outside the gene matches: 18. The CDR3 protein is CASSGPGTAGPYPNYGYTF. The CDR3 coding sequence is TGTGCCAGCAGTGGGCCCGGGACAGCTGGCCCTTACCCTAACTATGGCTACACCTTC.

Many counts were recorded for this clonotype. CDR3 bases: TGTGCCAGCAGCCCGAGAGCGGGACAGGGTCTTGAGCAGTTCTTC. Its protein product is CASSPRAGQGLEQFF. V usage is TRBV7-8 and J usage is TRBJ2-1, with TRBD1 identical over 9 bases. This CDR3 has 15 residues. CDR1 SGHVS and CDR2 FQNEAQ come from the germline V gene. V was pared by 5 bases and J by 9 bases, with 11 bases of the junction left unmatched.

V usage is TRBV5-8 and J usage is TRBJ2-6; TRBD1 matches at 10 bases. With V trimmed by 3 bases and J by 0 bases, 0 bases remained unmatched. The length of the CDR3 is 16 residues. CDR1 and CDR2 (germline): SGHTS, YDEGEE. The CDR3 sequence is CASSWDRGSGANVLTF. In nucleotides, the CDR3 is TGTGCCAGCAGCTGGGACAGGGGCTCTGGGGCCAACGTCCTGACTTTC.

This clonotype occurred a few times. This chain connects TRBV14 to TRBJ1-1; possibly TRBD1 for D (5 bases). Germline V CDR1 and CDR2: SGHDN, FVKESK. Trimming took off 0 bases at V and 6 bases at J, with 8 bases between the two ends. The CDR3 covers 13 residues. CDR3: CASSQDKGAEAFF. CDR3 DNA: TGTGCCAGCAGCCAAGATAAAGGGGCTGAAGCTTTCTTT.

The rearrangement links TRBV19 to TRBJ2-1; no clear D. V was pared by 3 bases and J by 4 bases, with 7 bases between. This CDR3 contains 13 residues. CDR1 is LNHDA and CDR2 is SQIVND in the germline V gene (reference sequence). CDR3 in DNA: TGTGCCAGTAGTATGGCACCTTACAATGAGCAGTTCTTC. Translated, it gives CASSMAPYNEQFF.

Ten or more counts support this clonotype. CDR3 in DNA: TGCGCCAGCAGCTTACGGACAGGGCTGAGCTCCTACGAGCAGTACTTC. This sequence encodes CASSLRTGLSSYEQYF. The chain carries TRBV5-1 and TRBJ2-7; 8 nucleotides line up with TRBD1. CDR3 size: 16 residues. Trimming cost V 2 bases and J 0 bases; bases outside gene matches: 7. Per the germline V gene, CDR1 is SGHRS and CDR2 is YFSETQ.

This chain connects TRBV6-1 to TRBJ2-3; TRBD1 agrees at 9 bases. V lost 2 bases and J lost 5; bases outside the gene matches: 5. CDR1 is MNHNS, CDR2 SASEGT, per germline. CDR3 length equals 15 residues. CDR3 amino acids: CASSEPGQGGDTQYF. DNA for the CDR3: TGTGCCAGCAGTGAACCGGGACAGGGTGGAGATACGCAGTATTTT.

This clonotype has ten or more counts. V usage is TRBV5-1 and J usage is TRBJ1-1; TRBD1 aligns across 8 bases. The CDR3 spans 17 residues. V was clipped by 1 base and J by 4 bases; unmatched bases: 12. CDR1 is SGHRS, CDR2 YFSETQ, per germline. The CDR3: CASSLSTGQGPSTEAFF. The CDR3 DNA is TGCGCCAGCAGCTTGTCTACCGGACAGGGACCGAGCACTGAAGCTTTCTTT.

This clonotype was detected a few times. The V gene is TRBV9, the J gene TRBJ2-7, with D hard to call. The CDR3 runs to 15 residues. Germline loops: CDR1 SGDLS, CDR2 YYNGEE. V dropped 1 base and J dropped 5 bases, with 16 bases sitting between them. The CDR3 is CASSVNSARAHEQYF. As DNA, the CDR3 is TGTGCCAGCAGCGTAAATTCAGCGAGAGCTCACGAGCAGTACTTC.

There are many counts of this clonotype. The gene calls are TRBV5-1 and TRBJ1-1, with D tentatively TRBD1 (6 bases). Germline V gene data show CDR1 as SGHRS and CDR2 as YFSETQ. The ends were cut back, 7 bases at V and 9 bases at J, with 19 bases in the middle. The CDR3 sequence is 13 residues long. The CDR3 loop is CASSPQGGAQAFF. The CDR3 bases are TGCGCCAGCTCACCCCAAGGGGGGGCTCAAGCTTTCTTT.

The V gene is TRBV28, the J gene TRBJ2-7; 13 nucleotides agree with TRBD2. The junction had 1 base not matched to a gene; V was cut back by 7 bases and J by 4 bases. The CDR3 contains 13 residues. Per the germline V gene, CDR1 is MDHEN and CDR2 is SYDVKM. In nucleotides, the CDR3 is TGTGCCAGCACACTAGCGGGAGGGTACGAGCAGTACTTC. Translating gives CASTLAGGYEQYF. The whole variable domain, filled in from reference TRBV28 and TRBJ2-7, reads DVKVTQSSRYLVKRTGEKVFLECVQDMDHENMFWYRQDPGLGLRLIYFSYDVKMKEKGDIPEGYSVSREKKERFSLILESASTNQTSMYLCASTLAGGYEQYFGPGTRLTVT.

This clonotype was observed many times. The rearrangement uses TRBV7-9 and TRBJ2-3; either TRBD1 or TRBD2 may supply D (5 bases each). The CDR3 loop spans 13 amino acids. V lost 7 bases to trimming and J lost 10 bases, with 18 bases between them. Looked up from germline, CDR1 is SEHNR and CDR2 is FQNEAQ (reference sequence). CDR3 DNA sequence: TGTGCCAGCAAGTCCGCCGGGGACCCTCCGCAGTATTTT. Its translation: CASKSAGDPPQYF.

Note on this clonotype: A much larger clone differs from this one at a single base, so this may be a read error. In DNA, the CDR3 is TGTGCCAGCAAAAGGTCCCCCCAGGCCGGCTCCTGCGAGCAGTACTTC. This codes for CASKRSPQAGSCEQYF. This chain joins TRBV27 and TRBJ2-7; D is uncertain. Germline loops: CDR1 MNHEY, CDR2 SMNVEV (reference sequence). The CDR3 totals 16 residues.

The chain is built from TRBV2 and TRBJ2-2; D unclear. The CDR3 runs to 14 residues. V lost 7 bases and J 0 bases, leaving 9 bases between the germline ends. Germline CDR1 reads SNHLY; CDR2 reads FYNNEI. The DNA of the CDR3 is TGTGCCAGCAAATTATCCGCGAACACCGGGGAGCTGTTTTTT. Encoded protein: CASKLSANTGELFF. Variable domain in full (rest from reference TRBV2 and TRBJ2-2): EPEVTQTPSHQVTQMGQEVILRCVPISNHLYFYWYRQILGQKVEFLVSFYNNEISEKSEIFDDQFSVERPDGSNFTLKIRSTKLEDSAMYFCASKLSANTGELFFGEGSRLTVL.

The genes are TRBV19 and TRBJ1-1, with 7 bases matching TRBD1. V lost 5 bases to trimming and J lost 0 bases; unmatched junction nucleotides: 12. Germline values: CDR1 LNHDA, CDR2 SQIVND (reference sequence). This CDR3 contains 17 residues. The CDR3 loop reads CASSPTFRQGMNTEAFF. As DNA, the CDR3 is TGTGCCAGTAGTCCAACTTTTAGACAGGGAATGAACACTGAAGCTTTCTTT.

This clonotype was detected ten times or more. The chain links TRBV5-1 to TRBJ2-2; tentatively, D is TRBD1 or TRBD2 (6 bases each). The germline V and J ends were trimmed by 4 bases and 3 bases, with 19 bases remaining between them. The CDR3 has 17 amino acids. Looked up from germline, CDR1 is SGHRS and CDR2 is YFSETQ. The CDR3: CASSVRGGNGHTGELFF. In DNA, the CDR3 is TGCGCCAGCAGCGTCAGGGGAGGTAACGGACACACCGGGGAGCTGTTTTTT.

Turning to this clonotype: A read error may be the cause here, since a much bigger clone is one base away. This sequence joins TRBV27 and TRBJ2-3; no reliable D call. V gave up 4 bases and J gave up 2 bases, with 4 bases separating them. Germline V gene data show CDR1 as MNHEY and CDR2 as SMNVEV (reference sequence). This CDR3 spans 12 amino acids. This chain's CDR3 is CASSSHTDTQYF. The CDR3 DNA sequence: TGTGCCAGCAGTTCCCACACAGATACGCAGTATTTT.